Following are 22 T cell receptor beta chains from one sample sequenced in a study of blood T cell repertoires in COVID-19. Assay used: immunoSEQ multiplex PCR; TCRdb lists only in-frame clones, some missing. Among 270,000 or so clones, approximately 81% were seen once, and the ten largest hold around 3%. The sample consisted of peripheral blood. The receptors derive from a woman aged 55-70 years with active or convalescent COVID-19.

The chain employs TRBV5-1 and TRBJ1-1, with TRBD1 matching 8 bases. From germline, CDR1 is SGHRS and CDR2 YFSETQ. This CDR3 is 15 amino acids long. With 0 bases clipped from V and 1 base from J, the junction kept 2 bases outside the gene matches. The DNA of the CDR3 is TGCGCCAGCAGCTTGGATCAGGGGGCGAACACTGAAGCTTTCTTT. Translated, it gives CASSLDQGANTEAFF.

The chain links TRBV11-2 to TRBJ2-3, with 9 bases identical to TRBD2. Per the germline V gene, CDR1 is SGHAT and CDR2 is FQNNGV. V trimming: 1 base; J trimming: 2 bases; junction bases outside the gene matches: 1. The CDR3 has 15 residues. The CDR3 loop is CASSLASGVTDTQYF. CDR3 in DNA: TGTGCCAGCAGCTTAGCTAGCGGGGTCACAGATACGCAGTATTTT.

The CDR3 DNA is TGTGCTAGTGGCGGGGTTGGCCCAGTTAGCCAGTACTTC. As protein: CASGGVGPVSQYF. The chain has TRBV12-5 and TRBJ2-5; a weak D match, TRBD2 (5 bases). The CDR3 totals 13 residues. Deletions cut 6 bases from V and 10 bases from J, with 18 bases between. Per the germline V gene, CDR1 is LGHNT and CDR2 is FRNRAP.

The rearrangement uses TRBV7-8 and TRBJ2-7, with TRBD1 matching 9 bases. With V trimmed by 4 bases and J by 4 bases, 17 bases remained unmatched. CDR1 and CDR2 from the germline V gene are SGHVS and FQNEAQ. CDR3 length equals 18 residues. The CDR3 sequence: CASSSNTLRTGEVYEQYF. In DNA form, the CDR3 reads TGTGCCAGCAGCTCCAATACCCTCCGGACAGGGGAGGTGTACGAGCAGTACTTC.

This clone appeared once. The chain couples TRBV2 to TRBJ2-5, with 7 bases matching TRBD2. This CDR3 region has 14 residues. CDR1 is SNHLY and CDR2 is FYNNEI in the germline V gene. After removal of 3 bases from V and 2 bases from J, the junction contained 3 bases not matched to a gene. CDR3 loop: CASSELGGQETQYF. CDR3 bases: TGTGCCAGCAGTGAGCTGGGAGGGCAAGAGACCCAGTACTTC.

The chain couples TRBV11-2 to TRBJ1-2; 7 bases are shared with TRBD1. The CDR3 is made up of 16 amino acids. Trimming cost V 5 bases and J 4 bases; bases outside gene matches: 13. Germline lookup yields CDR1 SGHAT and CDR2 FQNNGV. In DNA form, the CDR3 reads TGTGCCAGCAGCGCTATCCCGGGACAGAGACCCTATGGCTACACCTTC. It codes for CASSAIPGQRPYGYTF.

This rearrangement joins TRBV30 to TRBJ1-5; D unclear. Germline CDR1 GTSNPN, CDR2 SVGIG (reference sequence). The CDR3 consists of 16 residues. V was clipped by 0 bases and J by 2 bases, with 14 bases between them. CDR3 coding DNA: TGTGCCTGGAGTGTACGGTGGGCTGGTGGCAATCAGCCCCAGCATTTT. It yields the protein CAWSVRWAGGNQPQHF.

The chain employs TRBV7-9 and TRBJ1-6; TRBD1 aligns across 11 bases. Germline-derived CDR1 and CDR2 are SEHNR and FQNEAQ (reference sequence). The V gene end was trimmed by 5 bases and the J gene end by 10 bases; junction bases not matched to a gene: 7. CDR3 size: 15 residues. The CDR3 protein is CASSPVGTGGSPLHF. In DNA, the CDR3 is TGTGCCAGCAGCCCGGTTGGGACAGGGGGATCACCCCTCCACTTT.

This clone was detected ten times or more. The CDR3 protein is CASSEARSNQPQHF. The CDR3 DNA reads TGTGCCAGCAGTGAGGCACGTAGCAATCAGCCCCAGCATTTT. This chain joins TRBV2 and TRBJ1-5, with D unresolved. V was trimmed by 3 bases and J by 0 bases, leaving 6 bases between them. The CDR3 length is 14 residues. Germline V gene lookup returns CDR1 SNHLY and CDR2 FYNNEI.

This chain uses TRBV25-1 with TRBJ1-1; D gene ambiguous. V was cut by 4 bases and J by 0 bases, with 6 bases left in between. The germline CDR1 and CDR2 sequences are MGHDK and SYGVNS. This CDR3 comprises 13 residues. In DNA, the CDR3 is TGTGCCAGCAGTGCGGGTTTGAACACTGAAGCTTTCTTT. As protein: CASSAGLNTEAFF. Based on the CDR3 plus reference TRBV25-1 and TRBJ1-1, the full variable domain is EADIYQTPRYLVIGTGKKITLECSQTMGHDKMYWYQQDPGMELHLIHYSYGVNSTEKGDLSSESTVSRIRTEHFPLTLESARPSHTSQYLCASSAGLNTEAFFGQGTRLTVV.

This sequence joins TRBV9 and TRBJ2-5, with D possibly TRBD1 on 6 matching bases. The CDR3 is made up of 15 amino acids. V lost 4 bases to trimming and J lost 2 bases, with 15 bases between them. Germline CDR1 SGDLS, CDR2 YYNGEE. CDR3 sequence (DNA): TGTGCCAGCAGCCCCCCGACAGGTCTTCAAGAGACCCAGTACTTC. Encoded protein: CASSPPTGLQETQYF.

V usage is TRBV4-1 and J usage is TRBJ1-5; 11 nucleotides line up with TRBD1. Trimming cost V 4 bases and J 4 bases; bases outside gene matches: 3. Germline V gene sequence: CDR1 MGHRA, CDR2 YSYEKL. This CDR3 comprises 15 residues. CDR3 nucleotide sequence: TGCGCCAGCAGCCGGGGACAGGGGGTGAATCAGCCCCAGCATTTT. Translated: CASSRGQGVNQPQHF.

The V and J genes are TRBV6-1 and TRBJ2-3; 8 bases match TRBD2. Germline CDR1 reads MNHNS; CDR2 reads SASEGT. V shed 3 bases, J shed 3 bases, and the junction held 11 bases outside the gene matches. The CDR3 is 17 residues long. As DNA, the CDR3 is TGTGCCAGCAGTGACCCCACTCGCGGGGGGCGAACAGATACGCAGTATTTT. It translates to CASSDPTRGGRTDTQYF.

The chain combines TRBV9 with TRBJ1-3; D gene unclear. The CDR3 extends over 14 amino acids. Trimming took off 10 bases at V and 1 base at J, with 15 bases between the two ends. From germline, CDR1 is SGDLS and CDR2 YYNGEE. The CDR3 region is CARPCEGSGNTIYF. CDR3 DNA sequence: TGTGCCCGGCCGTGTGAGGGATCTGGAAACACCATATATTTT. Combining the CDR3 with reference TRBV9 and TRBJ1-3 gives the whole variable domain DSGVTQTPKHLITATGQRVTLRCSPRSGDLSVYWYQQSLDQGLQFLIQYYNGEERAKGNILERFSAQQFPDLHSELNLSSLELGDSALYFCARPCEGSGNTIYFGEGSWLTVV.

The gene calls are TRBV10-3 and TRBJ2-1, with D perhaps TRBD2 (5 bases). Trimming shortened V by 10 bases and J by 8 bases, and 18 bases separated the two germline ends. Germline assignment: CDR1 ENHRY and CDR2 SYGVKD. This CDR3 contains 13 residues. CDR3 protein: CASKVSERDEQFF. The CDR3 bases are TGTGCCAGCAAGGTATCCGAGAGGGATGAGCAGTTCTTC.

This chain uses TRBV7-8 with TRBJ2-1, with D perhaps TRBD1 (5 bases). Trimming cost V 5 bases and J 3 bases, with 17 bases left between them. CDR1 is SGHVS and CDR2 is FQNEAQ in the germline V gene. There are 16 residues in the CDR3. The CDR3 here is CASSVVPRVVYNEQFF. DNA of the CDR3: TGTGCCAGCAGCGTAGTTCCCAGGGTGGTCTACAATGAGCAGTTCTTC.

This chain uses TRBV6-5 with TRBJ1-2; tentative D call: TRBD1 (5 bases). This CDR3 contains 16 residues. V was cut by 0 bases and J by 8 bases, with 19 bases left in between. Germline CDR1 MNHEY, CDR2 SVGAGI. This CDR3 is CASSYSINKGPGGYTF. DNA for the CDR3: TGTGCCAGCAGTTACTCGATTAATAAGGGGCCTGGGGGCTACACCTTC.

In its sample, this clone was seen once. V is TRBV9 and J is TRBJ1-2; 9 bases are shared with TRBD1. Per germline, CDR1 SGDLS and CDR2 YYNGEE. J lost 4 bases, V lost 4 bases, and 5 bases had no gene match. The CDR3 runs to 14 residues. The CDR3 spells CASSFRDRAYGYTF. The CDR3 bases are TGTGCCAGCAGCTTCCGGGACAGGGCCTATGGCTACACCTTC.

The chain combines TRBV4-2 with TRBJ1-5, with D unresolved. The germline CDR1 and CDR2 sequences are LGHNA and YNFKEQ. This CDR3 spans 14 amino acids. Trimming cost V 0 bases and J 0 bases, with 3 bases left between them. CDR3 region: CASSQEYSNQPQHF. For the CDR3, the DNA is TGTGCCAGCAGCCAAGAGTATAGCAATCAGCCCCAGCATTTT.

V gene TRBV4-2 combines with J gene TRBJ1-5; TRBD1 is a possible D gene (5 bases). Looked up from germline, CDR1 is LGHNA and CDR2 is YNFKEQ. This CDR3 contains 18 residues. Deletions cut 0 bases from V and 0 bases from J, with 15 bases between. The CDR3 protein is CASSQDETAPYSNQPQHF. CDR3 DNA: TGTGCCAGCAGCCAAGATGAGACAGCACCCTATAGCAATCAGCCCCAGCATTTT.

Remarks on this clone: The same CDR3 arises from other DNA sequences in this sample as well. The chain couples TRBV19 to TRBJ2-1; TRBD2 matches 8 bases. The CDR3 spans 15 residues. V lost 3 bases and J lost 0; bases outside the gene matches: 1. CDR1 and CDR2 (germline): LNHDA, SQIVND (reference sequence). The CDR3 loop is CASSIGRGSYNEQFF. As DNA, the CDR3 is TGTGCCAGTAGTATCGGGAGGGGCTCCTACAATGAGCAGTTCTTC.

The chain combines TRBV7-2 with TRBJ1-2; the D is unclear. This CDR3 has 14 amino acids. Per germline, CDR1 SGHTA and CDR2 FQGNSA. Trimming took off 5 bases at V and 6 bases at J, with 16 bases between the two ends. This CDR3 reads CASSRNGGINGYTF. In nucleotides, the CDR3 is TGTGCCAGCAGCCGCAATGGAGGGATCAATGGCTACACCTTC. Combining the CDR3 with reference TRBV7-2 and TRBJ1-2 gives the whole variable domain GAGVSQSPSNKVTEKGKDVELRCDPISGHTALYWYRQSLGQGLEFLIYFQGNSAPDKSGLPSDRFSAERTGGSVSTLTIQRTQQEDSAVYLCASSRNGGINGYTFGSGTRLTVV.